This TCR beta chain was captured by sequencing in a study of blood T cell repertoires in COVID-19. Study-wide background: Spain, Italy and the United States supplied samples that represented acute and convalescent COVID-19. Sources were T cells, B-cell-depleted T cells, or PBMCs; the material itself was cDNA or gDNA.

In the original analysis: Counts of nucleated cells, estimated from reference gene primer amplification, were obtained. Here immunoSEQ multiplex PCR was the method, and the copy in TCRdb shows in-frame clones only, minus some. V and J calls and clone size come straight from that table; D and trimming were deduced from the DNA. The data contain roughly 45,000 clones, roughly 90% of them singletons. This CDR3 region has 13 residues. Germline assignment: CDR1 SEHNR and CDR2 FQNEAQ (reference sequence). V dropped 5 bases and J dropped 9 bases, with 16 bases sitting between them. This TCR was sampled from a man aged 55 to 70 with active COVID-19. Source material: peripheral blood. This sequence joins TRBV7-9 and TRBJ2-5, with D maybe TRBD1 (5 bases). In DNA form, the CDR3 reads TGTGCCAGCAGCCCCTCACTTAGGGGTCCCCAGTACTTC. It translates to CASSPSLRGPQYF.